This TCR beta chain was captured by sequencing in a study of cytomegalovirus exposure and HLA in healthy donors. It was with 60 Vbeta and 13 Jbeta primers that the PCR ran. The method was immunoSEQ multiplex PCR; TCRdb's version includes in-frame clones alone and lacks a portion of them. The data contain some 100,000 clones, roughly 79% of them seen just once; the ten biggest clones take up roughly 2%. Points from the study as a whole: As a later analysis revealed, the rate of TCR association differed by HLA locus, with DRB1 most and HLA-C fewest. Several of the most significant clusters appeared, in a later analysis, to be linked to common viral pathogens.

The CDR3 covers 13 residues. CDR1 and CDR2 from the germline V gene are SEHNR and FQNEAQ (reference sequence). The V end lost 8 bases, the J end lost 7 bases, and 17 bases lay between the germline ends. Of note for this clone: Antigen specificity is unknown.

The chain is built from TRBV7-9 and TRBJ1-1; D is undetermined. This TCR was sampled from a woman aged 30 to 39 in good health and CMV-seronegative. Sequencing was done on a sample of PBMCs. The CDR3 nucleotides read TGTGCCAGCTCGTCGGGGTGGGAGCTTGAAGCTTTCTTT. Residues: CASSSGWELEAFF.